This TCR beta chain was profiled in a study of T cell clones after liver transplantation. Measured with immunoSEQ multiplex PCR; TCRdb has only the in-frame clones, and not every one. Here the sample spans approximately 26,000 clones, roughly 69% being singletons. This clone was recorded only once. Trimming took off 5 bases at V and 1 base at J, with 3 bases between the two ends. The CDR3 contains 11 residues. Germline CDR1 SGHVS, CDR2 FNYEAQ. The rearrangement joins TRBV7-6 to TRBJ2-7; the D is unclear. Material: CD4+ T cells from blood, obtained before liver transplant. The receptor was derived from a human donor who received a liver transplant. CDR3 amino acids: CASSPSYEQYF. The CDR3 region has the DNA TGTGCCAGCAGCCCTTCCTACGAGCAGTACTTC.